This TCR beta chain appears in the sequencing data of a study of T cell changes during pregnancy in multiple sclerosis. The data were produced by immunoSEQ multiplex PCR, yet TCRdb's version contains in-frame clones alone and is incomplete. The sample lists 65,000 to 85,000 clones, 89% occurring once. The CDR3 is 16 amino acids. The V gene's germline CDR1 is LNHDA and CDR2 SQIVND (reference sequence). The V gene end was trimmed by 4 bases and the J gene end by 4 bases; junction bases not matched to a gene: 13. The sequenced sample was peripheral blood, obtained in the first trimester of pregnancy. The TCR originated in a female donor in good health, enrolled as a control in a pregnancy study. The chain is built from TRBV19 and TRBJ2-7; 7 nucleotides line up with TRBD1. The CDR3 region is CASSTRDRSLGYEQYF. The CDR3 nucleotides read TGTGCCAGTAGTACCCGGGACAGATCTTTAGGTTACGAGCAGTACTTC.